This passage covers 18 T cell receptor beta chains from one sample sequenced in a study of shared clonotypes between healthy human individuals. Some clones are missing from TCRdb's copy, which holds only in-frame ones; the method was immunoSEQ multiplex PCR. The sample gives millions of clones, roughly 91% of which show up once; more than 1.5% is in the top ten. CD45RO-negative cells were positively selected for CCR7, leaving out terminally differentiated effector memory CD45RA+ cells. Sequenced material: naive CD8+ T cells from PBMCs. The receptors were sampled from a young man in good health. Some clones in this sample may be carry-over from other donors' samples.

J is TRBJ2-1 and V is TRBV6-4; D ambiguous. The CDR3 runs 15 residues. Germline-derived CDR1 and CDR2 are MRHNA and SNTAGT. Trimming shortened V by 1 base and J by 6 bases, and 13 bases separated the two germline ends. Here the CDR3 reads CASSDWTLTPNEQFF. The CDR3 bases are TGTGCCAGCAGTGACTGGACCCTTACCCCCAATGAGCAGTTCTTC.

The chain recombines TRBV10-3 with TRBJ2-7; 9 nucleotides agree with TRBD1. CDR1 and CDR2 from the germline V gene are ENHRY and SYGVKD. The V segment lost 0 bases and the J segment 1 base; nucleotides outside the gene matches: 1. CDR3 size: 15 residues. CDR3 coding DNA: TGTGCCATCAGTGAGTCTGGACAGGGGTCCTACGAGCAGTACTTC. It translates to CAISESGQGSYEQYF.

In this sample, this clone turned up once. V is TRBV7-8 and J is TRBJ2-3; 12 nucleotides agree with TRBD2. Per germline, CDR1 SGHVS and CDR2 FQNEAQ. V lost 5 bases to trimming and J lost 0 bases; unmatched junction nucleotides: 3. The CDR3 totals 16 residues. The CDR3 sequence: CASSPSGRESTDTQYF. In DNA, the CDR3 is TGTGCCAGCAGCCCTAGCGGGAGGGAAAGCACAGATACGCAGTATTTT.

CDR3 region: CASRTLSGYEQYF. CDR3 sequence (DNA): TGTGCCAGCAGGACACTCTCCGGCTACGAGCAGTACTTC. This rearrangement joins TRBV27 to TRBJ2-7; D uncertain. This CDR3 contains 13 residues. Trimming shortened V by 6 bases and J by 3 bases, and 12 bases separated the two germline ends. CDR1 and CDR2 from the germline V gene are MNHEY and SMNVEV (reference sequence).

V usage is TRBV7-2 and J usage is TRBJ1-2; the D gene is possibly TRBD1 (6 bases). The CDR3 totals 17 residues. V lost 5 bases and J 4 bases, leaving 23 bases between the germline ends. Germline V gene sequence: CDR1 SGHTA, CDR2 FQGNSA. CDR3 amino acids: CASSPWRGISVGYGYTF. The CDR3 nucleotides are TGTGCCAGCAGCCCTTGGAGGGGGATTTCTGTGGGCTATGGCTACACCTTC.

This clone was recorded once. This sequence joins TRBV29-1 and TRBJ2-7; D might be TRBD1 (5 bases). V lost 0 bases to trimming and J lost 5 bases, with 8 bases between them. This CDR3 has 12 residues. Germline CDR1 reads SQVTM; CDR2 reads ANQGSEA. The CDR3 spells CSVEEQGNEQYF. The CDR3 DNA sequence: TGCAGCGTTGAAGAGCAGGGTAACGAGCAGTACTTC.

V usage is TRBV28 and J usage is TRBJ2-5, with 13 nucleotides matching TRBD2. CDR3 size: 18 residues. CDR1 is MDHEN and CDR2 is SYDVKM in the germline V gene. The V segment lost 8 bases and the J segment 5 bases; nucleotides outside the gene matches: 17. The CDR3 here is CASLPILAGGIRGETQYF. CDR3 bases: TGTGCCAGCCTACCGATACTAGCGGGAGGGATCCGGGGTGAGACCCAGTACTTC.

This rearrangement joins TRBV7-9 to TRBJ2-3; possibly TRBD1 or TRBD2 for D (6 bases each). From germline, CDR1 is SEHNR and CDR2 FQNEAQ (reference sequence). The CDR3 contains 15 residues. V lost 7 bases to trimming and J lost 1 base, with 15 bases between them. The CDR3 nucleotides read TGTGCCAGCACCGCAGCGGAGGGGGGCACAGATACGCAGTATTTT. Translation gives CASTAAEGGTDTQYF.

The V gene is TRBV19, the J gene TRBJ2-1, with 11 bases aligning to TRBD2. Germline V lookup: CDR1 LNHDA, CDR2 SQIVND (reference sequence). Trimming removed 2 bases from V and 8 bases from J; junction bases left unmatched: 8. This CDR3 has 16 amino acids. The CDR3 spells CASSILAGGIIDEQFF. CDR3 sequence (DNA): TGTGCCAGTAGTATATTAGCGGGAGGGATAATAGATGAGCAGTTCTTC.

The rearrangement uses TRBV7-9 and TRBJ2-1; weak D call: TRBD2 (6 bases). The V end lost 4 bases, the J end lost 0 bases, and 10 bases lay between the germline ends. CDR3 size: 15 residues. From germline, CDR1 is SEHNR and CDR2 FQNEAQ (reference sequence). The CDR3 protein is CASSSREYSYNEQFF. The CDR3 nucleotides are TGTGCCAGCAGCTCCCGGGAGTACTCCTACAATGAGCAGTTCTTC.

The chain carries TRBV7-2 and TRBJ2-1; possible D gene TRBD1, 6 bases. Germline V CDR1 and CDR2: SGHTA, FQGNSA. This CDR3 spans 14 amino acids. Trimming stripped 6 bases from V and 7 bases from J, with 16 bases between. The CDR3 is CASRSPGVGNEQFF. As DNA, the CDR3 is TGTGCCAGCAGGTCACCAGGGGTGGGGAATGAGCAGTTCTTC.

CDR3: CSVESGTGTYEQYF. CDR3 DNA: TGCAGCGTTGAATCCGGGACGGGTACCTACGAGCAGTACTTC. J is TRBJ2-7 and V is TRBV29-1; D might be TRBD1 or TRBD2, each matching 5 bases. The CDR3 has 14 residues. The V and J ends lost 2 bases and 2 bases respectively, with 13 bases between them. Looked up from germline, CDR1 is SQVTM and CDR2 is ANQGSEA.

The chain links TRBV2 to TRBJ2-5, with a possible D match to TRBD1 (6 bases). There are 15 residues in the CDR3. Trimming took 7 bases from V and 4 from J, leaving 19 bases between them. Germline V lookup: CDR1 SNHLY, CDR2 FYNNEI. The CDR3 sequence is CASIRTEGLLETQYF. The CDR3 DNA follows: TGTGCCAGCATCCGGACAGAAGGTCTTTTAGAGACCCAGTACTTC. Combining the CDR3 with reference TRBV2 and TRBJ2-5 gives the whole variable domain EPEVTQTPSHQVTQMGQEVILRCVPISNHLYFYWYRQILGQKVEFLVSFYNNEISEKSEIFDDQFSVERPDGSNFTLKIRSTKLEDSAMYFCASIRTEGLLETQYFGPGTRLLVL.

V and J are TRBV4-1 and TRBJ1-1, with no clear D. The CDR3 is 15 residues long. Germline CDR1 is MGHRA and CDR2 is YSYEKL. The V end was cut by 2 bases, the J end by 4 bases, with 14 bases between. This CDR3 is CASSQNPGMSTEAFF. The CDR3 region has the DNA TGCGCCAGCAGCCAAAACCCGGGAATGAGCACTGAAGCTTTCTTT.

The chain has TRBV7-9 and TRBJ1-5; the D gene is possibly TRBD1 (5 bases). Germline-derived CDR1 and CDR2 are SEHNR and FQNEAQ (reference sequence). V lost 8 bases and J 7 bases, leaving 12 bases between the germline ends. This CDR3 is built from 12 residues. The CDR3 DNA reads TGTGCCAGCGGGATATGGGACCAGCCCCAGCATTTT. Amino acid sequence: CASGIWDQPQHF.

The V and J genes are TRBV5-1 and TRBJ2-3; D gene ambiguous. This CDR3 spans 15 amino acids. CDR1 and CDR2 from the germline V gene are SGHRS and YFSETQ. Trimming removed 7 bases at V and 5 bases at J, with 20 bases between. The CDR3 DNA reads as TGCGCCAGCCAGGTCGGAGAGCGATTGATAGATACGCAGTATTTT. Its protein is CASQVGERLIDTQYF.

The V and J genes are TRBV27 and TRBJ1-1; possible D gene TRBD1, 6 bases. The length of the CDR3 is 14 residues. V gave up 6 bases and J gave up 5 bases, with 16 bases separating them. From germline, CDR1 is MNHEY and CDR2 SMNVEV (reference sequence). CDR3: CASSPNRARTEAFF. In DNA, the CDR3 is TGTGCCAGCAGCCCAAACAGGGCGAGAACTGAAGCTTTCTTT.

The gene calls are TRBV9 and TRBJ2-1; D may be TRBD2 (6 bases). Germline V lookup: CDR1 SGDLS, CDR2 YYNGEE. V gave up 4 bases and J gave up 7 bases, with 15 bases separating them. The CDR3 covers 14 residues. CDR3 sequence reads: CASSPGSLWNEQFF. The CDR3 DNA follows: TGTGCCAGCAGCCCCGGGAGCCTGTGGAATGAGCAGTTCTTC.